Included here is one T cell receptor beta chain sequence, with context. Germline V lookup: CDR1 SGHDN, CDR2 FVKESK. This CDR3 is 15 amino acids long. V lost 1 base to trimming and J lost 7 bases; unmatched junction nucleotides: 6. The data are from a study of blood T cell repertoires in COVID-19. Some clones are missing from TCRdb's copy, which holds only in-frame ones; the method was immunoSEQ multiplex PCR. The sample records some 200,000 clones, over 80% being singletons. The sequencing input was peripheral blood. The chain combines TRBV14 with TRBJ1-2; 10 positions match TRBD1. The TCR originated in a woman between 40 and 55 years old with acute or convalescent COVID-19. The DNA for the CDR3 is TGTGCCAGCAGCCAAGCGGGACAGGGGCCAGCTGGCTACACCTTC. It encodes CASSQAGQGPAGYTF.